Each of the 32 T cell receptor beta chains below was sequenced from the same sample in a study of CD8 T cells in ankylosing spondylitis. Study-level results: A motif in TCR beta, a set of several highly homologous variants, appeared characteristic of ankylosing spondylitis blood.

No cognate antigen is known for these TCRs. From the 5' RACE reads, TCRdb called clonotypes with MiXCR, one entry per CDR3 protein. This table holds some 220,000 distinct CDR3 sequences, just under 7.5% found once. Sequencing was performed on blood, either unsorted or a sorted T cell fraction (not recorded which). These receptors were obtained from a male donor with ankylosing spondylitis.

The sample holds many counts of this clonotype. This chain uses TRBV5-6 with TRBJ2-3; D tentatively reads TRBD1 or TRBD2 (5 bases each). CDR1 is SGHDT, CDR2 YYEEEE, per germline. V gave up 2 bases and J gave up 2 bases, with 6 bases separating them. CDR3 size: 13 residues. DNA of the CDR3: TGTGCCAGCAGCTTCGGGACCACAGATACGCAGTATTTT. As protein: CASSFGTTDTQYF. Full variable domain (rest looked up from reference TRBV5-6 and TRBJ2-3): DAGVTQSPTHLIKTRGQQVTLRCSPKSGHDTVSWYQQALGQGPQFIFQYYEEEERQRGNFPDRFSGHQFPNYSSELNVNALLLGDSALYLCASSFGTTDTQYFGPGTRLTVL.

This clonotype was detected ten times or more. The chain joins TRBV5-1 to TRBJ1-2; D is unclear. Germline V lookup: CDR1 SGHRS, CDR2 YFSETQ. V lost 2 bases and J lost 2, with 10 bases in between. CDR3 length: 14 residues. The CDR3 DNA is TGCGCCAGCAGCTTTGGTCACAGCAACTATGGCTACACCTTC. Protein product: CASSFGHSNYGYTF.

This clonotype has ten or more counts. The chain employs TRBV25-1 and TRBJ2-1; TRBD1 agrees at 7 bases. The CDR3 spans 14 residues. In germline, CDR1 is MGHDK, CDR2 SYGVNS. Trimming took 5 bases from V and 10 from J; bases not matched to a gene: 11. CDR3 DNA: TGTGCCAGCAGTCCGGGACAGCTTTTCCGGGAGCAGTTCTTC. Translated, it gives CASSPGQLFREQFF.

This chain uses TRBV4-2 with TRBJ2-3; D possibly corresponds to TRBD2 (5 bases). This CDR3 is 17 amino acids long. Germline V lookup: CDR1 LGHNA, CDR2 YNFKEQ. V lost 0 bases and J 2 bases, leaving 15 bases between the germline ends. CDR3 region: CASSQDQASRITDTQYF. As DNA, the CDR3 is TGTGCCAGCAGCCAAGATCAAGCTAGCAGGATCACAGATACGCAGTATTTT.

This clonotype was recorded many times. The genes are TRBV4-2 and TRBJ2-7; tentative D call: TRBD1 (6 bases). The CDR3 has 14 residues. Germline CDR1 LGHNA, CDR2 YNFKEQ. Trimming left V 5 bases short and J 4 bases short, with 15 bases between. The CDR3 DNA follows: TGTGCCAGCAGCGGATCCCAGGGGCCATACGAGCAGTACTTC. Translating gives CASSGSQGPYEQYF.

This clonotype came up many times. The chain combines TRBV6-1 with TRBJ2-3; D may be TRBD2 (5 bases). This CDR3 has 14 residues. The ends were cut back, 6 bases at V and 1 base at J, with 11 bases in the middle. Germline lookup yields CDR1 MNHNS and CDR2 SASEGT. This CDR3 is CASSFAGGTDTQYF. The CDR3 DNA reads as TGTGCCAGCAGCTTCGCCGGGGGCACAGATACGCAGTATTTT.

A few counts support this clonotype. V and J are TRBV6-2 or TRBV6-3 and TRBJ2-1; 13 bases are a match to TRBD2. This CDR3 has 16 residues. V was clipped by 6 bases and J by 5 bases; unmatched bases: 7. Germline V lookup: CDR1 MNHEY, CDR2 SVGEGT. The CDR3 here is CASSSELAGGNNEQFF. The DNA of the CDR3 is TGTGCCAGCAGCTCCGAACTAGCGGGAGGGAACAATGAGCAGTTCTTC.

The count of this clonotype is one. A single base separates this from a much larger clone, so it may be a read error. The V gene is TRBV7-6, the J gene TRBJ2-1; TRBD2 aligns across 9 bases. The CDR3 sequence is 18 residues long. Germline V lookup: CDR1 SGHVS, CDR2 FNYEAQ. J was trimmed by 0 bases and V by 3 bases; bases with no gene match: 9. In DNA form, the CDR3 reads TGTGCCAGCAGCTTGACGTCTCTAGCGGGACCCTCCTACAATGAGCAGTTCTTC. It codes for CASSLTSLAGPSYNEQFF. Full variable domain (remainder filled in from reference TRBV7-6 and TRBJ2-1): GAGVSQSPRYKVTKRGQDVALRCDPISGHVSLYWYRQALGQGPEFLTYFNYEAQQDKSGLPNDRFSAERPEGSISTLTIQRTEQRDSAMYRCASSLTSLAGPSYNEQFFGPGTRLTVL.

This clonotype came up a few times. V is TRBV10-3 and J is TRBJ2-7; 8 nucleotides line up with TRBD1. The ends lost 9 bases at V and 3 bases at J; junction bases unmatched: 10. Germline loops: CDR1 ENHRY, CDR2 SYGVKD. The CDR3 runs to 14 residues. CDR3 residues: CAIATGQVIYEQYF. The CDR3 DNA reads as TGTGCCATTGCTACGGGACAGGTTATCTACGAGCAGTACTTC.

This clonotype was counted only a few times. This chain's CDR3 is CASSQGQLNEKLFF. The CDR3 DNA is TGCGCCAGCAGCCAAGGCCAGCTAAATGAAAAACTGTTTTTT. The genes are TRBV4-1 and TRBJ1-4, with unresolved D. The V gene's germline CDR1 is MGHRA and CDR2 YSYEKL. Trimming took off 1 base at V and 5 bases at J, with 8 bases between the two ends. The CDR3 has 14 amino acids.

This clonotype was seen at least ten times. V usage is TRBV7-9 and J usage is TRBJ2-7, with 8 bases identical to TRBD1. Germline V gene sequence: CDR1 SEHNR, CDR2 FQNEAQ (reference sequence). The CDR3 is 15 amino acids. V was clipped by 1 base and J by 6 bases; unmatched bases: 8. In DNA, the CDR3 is TGTGCCAGCAGCTTAGATGGAGGACAGGGCCGCGAGCAGTACTTC. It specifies CASSLDGGQGREQYF. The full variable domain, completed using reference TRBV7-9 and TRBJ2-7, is DTGVSQNPRHKITKRGQNVTFRCDPISEHNRLYWYRQTLGQGPEFLTYFQNEAQLEKSRLLSDRFSAERPKGSFSTLEIQRTEQGDSAMYLCASSLDGGQGREQYFGPGTRLTVT.

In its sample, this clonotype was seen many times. CDR3 in DNA: TGCAGTGCTAGAGGCCGTCCCCCTGGAGTTGCCACAGATACGCAGTATTTT. Encoded protein: CSARGRPPGVATDTQYF. The chain carries TRBV20-1 and TRBJ2-3; the D is unclear. Trimming removed 1 base at V and 2 bases at J, with 19 bases between. Germline CDR1 is DFQATT and CDR2 is SNEGSKA (reference sequence). The CDR3 has 17 residues.

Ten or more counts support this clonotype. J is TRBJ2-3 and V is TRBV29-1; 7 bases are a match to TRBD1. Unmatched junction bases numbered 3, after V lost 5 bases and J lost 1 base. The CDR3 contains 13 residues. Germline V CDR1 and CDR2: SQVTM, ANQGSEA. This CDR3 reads CSVSDRRTDTQYF. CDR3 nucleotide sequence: TGCAGCGTTTCGGACAGGCGCACAGATACGCAGTATTTT.

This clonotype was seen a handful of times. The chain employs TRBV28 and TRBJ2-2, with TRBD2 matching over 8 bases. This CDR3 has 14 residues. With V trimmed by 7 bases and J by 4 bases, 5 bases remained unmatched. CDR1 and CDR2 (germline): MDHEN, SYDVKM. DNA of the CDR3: TGTGCCAGCACGCGCGCGGGGGGCACCGGGGAGCTGTTTTTT. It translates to CASTRAGGTGELFF.

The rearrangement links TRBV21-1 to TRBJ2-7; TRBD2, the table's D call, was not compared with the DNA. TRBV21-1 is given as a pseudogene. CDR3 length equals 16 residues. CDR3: CASSILSERRDYEQYF. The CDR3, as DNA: TGTGCCAGCAGCATTCTTAGCGAAAGGAGGGACTACGAGCAGTACTTC.

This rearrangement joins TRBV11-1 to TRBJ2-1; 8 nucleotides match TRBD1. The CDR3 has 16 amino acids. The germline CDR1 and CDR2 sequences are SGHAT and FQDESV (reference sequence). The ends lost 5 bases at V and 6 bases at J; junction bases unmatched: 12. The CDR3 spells CASSPRTGKTFNEQFF. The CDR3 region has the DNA TGTGCCAGCAGCCCCCGGACAGGGAAAACCTTCAATGAGCAGTTCTTC.

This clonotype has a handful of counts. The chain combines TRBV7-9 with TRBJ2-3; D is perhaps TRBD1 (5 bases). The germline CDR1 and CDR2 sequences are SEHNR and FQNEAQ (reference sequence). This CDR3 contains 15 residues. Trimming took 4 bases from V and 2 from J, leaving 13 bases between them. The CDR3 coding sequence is TGTGCCAGCAGCTCCGTAGACAGTGCCACAGATACGCAGTATTTT. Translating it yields CASSSVDSATDTQYF.

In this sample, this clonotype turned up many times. CDR3 protein: CASNWGIGYAGELFF. As DNA, the CDR3 is TGTGCCAGTAACTGGGGAATTGGGTACGCCGGGGAGCTGTTTTTT. The V gene is TRBV19, the J gene TRBJ2-2, with D uncertain. CDR1 LNHDA and CDR2 SQIVND come from the germline V gene (reference sequence). The V end was cut by 7 bases, the J end by 6 bases, with 18 bases between. The CDR3 length is 15 residues.

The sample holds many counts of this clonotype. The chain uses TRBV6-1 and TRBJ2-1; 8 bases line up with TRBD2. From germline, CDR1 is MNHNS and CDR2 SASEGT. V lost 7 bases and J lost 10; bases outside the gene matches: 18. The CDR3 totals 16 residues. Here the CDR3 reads CASTTLGREGLREQFF. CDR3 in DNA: TGTGCCAGCACCACTCTGGGACGGGAGGGCCTGAGGGAGCAGTTCTTC.

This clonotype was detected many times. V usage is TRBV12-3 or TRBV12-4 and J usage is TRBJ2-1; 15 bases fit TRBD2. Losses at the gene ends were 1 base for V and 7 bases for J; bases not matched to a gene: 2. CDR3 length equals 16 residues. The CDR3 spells CASSLGGLAGGNEQFF. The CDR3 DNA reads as TGTGCCAGCAGTTTAGGAGGACTAGCGGGAGGGAATGAGCAGTTCTTC.

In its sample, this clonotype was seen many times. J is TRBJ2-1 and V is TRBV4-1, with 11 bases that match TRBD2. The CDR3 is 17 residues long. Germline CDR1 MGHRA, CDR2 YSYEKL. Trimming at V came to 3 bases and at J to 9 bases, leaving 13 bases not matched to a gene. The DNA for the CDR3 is TGCGCCAGCAGCCACCCCTCGGAGGGTAGCGGGAGGGGTGAGCAGTTCTTC. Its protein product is CASSHPSEGSGRGEQFF.

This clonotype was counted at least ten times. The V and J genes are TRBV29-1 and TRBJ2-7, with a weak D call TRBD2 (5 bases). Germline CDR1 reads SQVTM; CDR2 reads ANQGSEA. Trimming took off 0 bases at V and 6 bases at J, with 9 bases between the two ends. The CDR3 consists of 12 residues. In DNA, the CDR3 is TGCAGCGTTGAAGATGAGCGGACCGAGCAGTACTTC. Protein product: CSVEDERTEQYF.

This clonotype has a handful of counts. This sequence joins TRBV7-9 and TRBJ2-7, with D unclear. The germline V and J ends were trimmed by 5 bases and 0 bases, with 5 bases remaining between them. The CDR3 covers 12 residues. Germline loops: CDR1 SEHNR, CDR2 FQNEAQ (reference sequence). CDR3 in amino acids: CASSVYSYEQYF. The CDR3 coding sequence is TGTGCCAGCAGCGTATACTCCTACGAGCAGTACTTC. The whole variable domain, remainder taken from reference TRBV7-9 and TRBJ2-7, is DTGVSQNPRHKITKRGQNVTFRCDPISEHNRLYWYRQTLGQGPEFLTYFQNEAQLEKSRLLSDRFSAERPKGSFSTLEIQRTEQGDSAMYLCASSVYSYEQYFGPGTRLTVT.

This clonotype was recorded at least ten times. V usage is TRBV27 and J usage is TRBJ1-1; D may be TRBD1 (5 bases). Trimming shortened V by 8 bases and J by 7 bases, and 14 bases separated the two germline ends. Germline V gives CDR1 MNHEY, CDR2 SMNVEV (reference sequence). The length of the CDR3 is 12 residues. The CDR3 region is CASGSRTREAFF. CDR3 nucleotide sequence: TGTGCCAGCGGTTCGAGGACACGTGAAGCTTTCTTT.

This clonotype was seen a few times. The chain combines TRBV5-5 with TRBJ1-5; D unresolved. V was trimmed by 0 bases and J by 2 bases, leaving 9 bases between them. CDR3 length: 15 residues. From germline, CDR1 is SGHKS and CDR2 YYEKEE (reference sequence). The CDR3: CASSLAPEGNQPQHF. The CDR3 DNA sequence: TGTGCCAGCAGCTTGGCCCCGGAGGGCAATCAGCCCCAGCATTTT.

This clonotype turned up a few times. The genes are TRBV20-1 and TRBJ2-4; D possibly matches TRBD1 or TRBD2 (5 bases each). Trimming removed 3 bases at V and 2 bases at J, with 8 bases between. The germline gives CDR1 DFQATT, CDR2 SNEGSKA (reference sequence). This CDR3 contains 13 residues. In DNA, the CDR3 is TGCAGTGCTAGTGGGGGAACCAAAAACATTCAGTACTTC. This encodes CSASGGTKNIQYF.

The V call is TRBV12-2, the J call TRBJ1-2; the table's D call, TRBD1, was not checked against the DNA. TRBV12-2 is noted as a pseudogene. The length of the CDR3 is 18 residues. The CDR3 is CASRTRDRGRLFNYGYTF. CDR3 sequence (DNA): TGTGCAAGTCGCACCCGGGACAGGGGGCGATTGTTTAACTATGGCTACACCTTC.

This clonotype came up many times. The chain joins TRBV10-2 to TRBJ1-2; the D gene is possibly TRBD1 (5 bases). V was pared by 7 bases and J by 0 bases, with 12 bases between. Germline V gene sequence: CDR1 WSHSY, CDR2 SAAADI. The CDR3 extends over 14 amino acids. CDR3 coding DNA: TGCGCCAGCACCCCAGGGTTAGCTAACTATGGCTACACCTTC. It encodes CASTPGLANYGYTF.

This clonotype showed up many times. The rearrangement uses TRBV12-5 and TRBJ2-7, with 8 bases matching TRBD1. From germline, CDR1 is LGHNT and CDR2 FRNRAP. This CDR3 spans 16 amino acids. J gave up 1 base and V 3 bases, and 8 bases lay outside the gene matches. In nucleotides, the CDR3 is TGTGCTAGTGGTTTATCATCAGGGGGCGCATCCTACGAGCAGTACTTC. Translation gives CASGLSSGGASYEQYF. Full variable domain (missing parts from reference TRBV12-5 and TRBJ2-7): DARVTQTPRHKVTEMGQEVTMRCQPILGHNTVFWYRQTMMQGLELLAYFRNRAPLDDSGMPKDRFSAEMPDATLATLKIQPSEPRDSAVYFCASGLSSGGASYEQYFGPGTRLTVT.

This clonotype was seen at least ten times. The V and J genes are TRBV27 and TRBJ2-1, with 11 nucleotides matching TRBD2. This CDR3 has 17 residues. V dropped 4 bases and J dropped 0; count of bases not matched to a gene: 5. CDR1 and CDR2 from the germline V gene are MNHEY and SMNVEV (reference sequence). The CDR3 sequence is CASSCNSGRASYNEQFF. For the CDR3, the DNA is TGTGCCAGCAGTTGCAATAGCGGGAGGGCCTCCTACAATGAGCAGTTCTTC.

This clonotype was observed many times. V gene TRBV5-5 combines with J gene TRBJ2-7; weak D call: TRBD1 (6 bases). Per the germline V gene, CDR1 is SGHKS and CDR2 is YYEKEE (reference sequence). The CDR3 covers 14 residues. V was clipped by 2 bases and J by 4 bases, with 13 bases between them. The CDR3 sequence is CASSFTGTQYEQYF. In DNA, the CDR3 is TGTGCCAGCAGCTTTACCGGGACACAATACGAGCAGTACTTC.

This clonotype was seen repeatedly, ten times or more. DNA for the CDR3: TGTGCCAGCAGTTACAGTTCTGAGGCAGATACGCAGTATTTT. Its protein product is CASSYSSEADTQYF. V usage is TRBV6-5 and J usage is TRBJ2-3, with D unresolved. Germline CDR1 is MNHEY and CDR2 is SVGAGI. The CDR3 covers 14 residues. The V end lost 2 bases, the J end lost 4 bases, and 10 bases lay between the germline ends.